The entry below describes one T cell receptor beta chain. The record originates from a study of cytomegalovirus exposure and HLA in healthy donors. Across the study: The approximately 110 validation repertoires used a platform that matched the one used for the 600 to 750 first-cohort repertoires, as a later analysis reported.

Trimming pared 6 bases from V and 4 bases from J, leaving 20 bases between. In germline, CDR1 is SGHRS, CDR2 YFSETQ. The CDR3 is made up of 15 amino acids. The table came from immunoSEQ multiplex PCR; TCRdb's copy has only in-frame clones and leaves some out. Among roughly 130,000 clones listed, roughly 90% were seen once. Sequences were obtained from PBMCs. The clonotype was recovered from a young man in good health and CMV-seronegative. This chain connects TRBV5-1 to TRBJ2-7; tentative D call: TRBD2 (6 bases). DNA of the CDR3: TGCGCCAGCACCGCGAACCCGGAGGGCCTTTACGAGCAGTACTTC. This codes for CASTANPEGLYEQYF.